This T cell receptor (beta chain) was recorded in a study of blood T cell repertoires in COVID-19. Study-level information: Acute and convalescent COVID-19 specimens originated in the United States, Italy and Spain. Nucleic acid was either cDNA or gDNA, and it came from T cells, B-cell-depleted T cells, or PBMCs.

In the authors' methods: Amplification from reference gene primers served as the basis for estimated nucleated cell counts. The assay was immunoSEQ multiplex PCR, and TCRdb's table has in-frame clones only and misses some. V, J and clone size are those of that table, while D and trimming were read from the DNA. The table has under 300,000 clones, 85% seen once. This CDR3 comprises 13 residues. The junction had 1 base not matched to a gene; V was cut back by 2 bases and J by 2 bases. CDR1 is GTSNPN and CDR2 is SVGIG in the germline V gene (reference sequence). The V and J genes are TRBV30 and TRBJ2-5; 8 nucleotides match TRBD1. The sample consisted of peripheral blood. The sequence derives from a human donor in a cohort sampled during active COVID-19. Here the CDR3 DNA reads TGTGCCTGGAGTAGGACAGGGCAAGAGACCCAGTACTTC. Its translation is CAWSRTGQETQYF.